This T cell receptor beta chain was observed in a study of beta chain features in type 1 diabetes. TCRB transcripts that were expressed got sequenced, as all of the isolated RNA had been reverse transcribed. Sequencing used immunoSEQ multiplex PCR; TCRdb keeps in-frame clones, though not all of them. The data show around 280,000 clones, about 15% seen once. The authors took one heparinised blood draw, averaging about 116 mL, from each donor. Sort purity for all populations was recorded as exceeding 98%. Germline V CDR1 and CDR2: SGHRS, YFSETQ. The germline V and J ends were trimmed by 7 bases and 1 base, with 16 bases remaining between them. The CDR3 contains 15 residues. The table lists this clone with a few counts. Antigen specificity is unknown. Study-wide results and limits: Across patients, naive, central memory and Treg TCRB repertoires exhibited apparently greater similarity than was observed across healthy donors. Significant though moderate, a shortening of TCRB CDR3s appeared in all four CD4+ subsets of Type 1 diabetes patients.

Sequenced input: naive CD4+ T cells from blood. This chain links TRBV5-1 with TRBJ2-3, with D possibly being TRBD2 (6 bases). The receptor's source is a man between 18 and 29 years old with type 1 diabetes. The CDR3 sequence: CASRRGDAGTDTQYF. CDR3 coding DNA: TGCGCCAGCCGGCGGGGCGATGCTGGCACAGATACGCAGTATTTT.